Below are 23 T cell receptor beta chains sequenced from a single sample in a study of T cell responses to AZD1222 COVID-19 vaccine (dated by TCRdb to 2020 to 2023). Sample time point, as interpreted from the label and publication: baseline before first vaccination. Preparation of the library involved the immunoSEQ multiplex PCR assay. The table was pulled from immuneACCESS by TCRdb, which kept in-frame rearrangements only. Such tables lose some clones; where checked, under half of the loss comes from unresolved V genes, and the rest has no known cause. This sample holds about 120,000 clones; approximately 86% were observed only once. The ten largest clonotypes hold 2.4% of the sample. Sample: peripheral blood, taken on day 0 of AZD1222 vaccination. These receptors all stem from an adult in good health.

The genes are TRBV15 and TRBJ1-4, with 7 bases identical to TRBD1. CDR3 size: 16 residues. Germline V gene sequence: CDR1 LNHNV, CDR2 YYDKDF (reference sequence). Trimming at V came to 0 bases and at J to 8 bases, leaving 9 bases not matched to a gene. The CDR3 nucleotides read TGTGCCACCAGCAGAGATCCTAGGACAGGAGGGGAAAAACTGTTTTTT. Its translation is CATSRDPRTGGEKLFF.

The rearrangement links TRBV24-1 to TRBJ2-1, with no clear D. Germline values: CDR1 KGHDR, CDR2 SFDVKD. This CDR3 is 13 amino acids long. Trimming stripped 9 bases from V and 1 base from J, with 9 bases between. The CDR3 bases are TGTGCCACCCCCCCCTCATCCTACAATGAGCAGTTCTTC. Protein sequence: CATPPSSYNEQFF.

The J gene is TRBJ2-2, the V gene TRBV30, with D perhaps being TRBD1 or TRBD2 (5 bases each). The germline V gene encodes CDR1 GTSNPN and CDR2 SVGIG (reference sequence). V lost 5 bases to trimming and J lost 0 bases, with 10 bases between them. The CDR3 spans 14 residues. CDR3 sequence reads: CAWAGTSNTGELFF. The CDR3 nucleotides read TGTGCCTGGGCCGGGACGTCGAACACCGGGGAGCTGTTTTTT.

This clone was picked up a small number of times. The chain carries TRBV9 and TRBJ2-7; D call uncertain. The V end was cut by 0 bases, the J end by 5 bases, with 12 bases between. This CDR3 contains 14 residues. CDR1 SGDLS and CDR2 YYNGEE come from the germline V gene. In DNA, the CDR3 is TGTGCCAGCAGCGTAGGGCCTGGAGCCGACGAGCAGTACTTC. Its protein product is CASSVGPGADEQYF.

This chain links TRBV5-1 with TRBJ2-1, with 7 bases aligning to TRBD2. After removal of 0 bases from V and 5 bases from J, the junction contained 5 bases not matched to a gene. From germline, CDR1 is SGHRS and CDR2 YFSETQ. CDR3 size: 15 residues. The DNA for the CDR3 is TGCGCCAGCAGCTTGGGGGGACTACAAAACAATGAGCAGTTCTTC. As protein: CASSLGGLQNNEQFF.

J is TRBJ2-1 and V is TRBV3-1 (or the pseudogene TRBV3-2); 12 nucleotides line up with TRBD2. Trimming removed 4 bases from V and 9 bases from J; junction bases left unmatched: 4. This CDR3 is built from 14 residues. The germline V gene encodes CDR1 LGHDT and CDR2 YNNKEL (reference sequence). The CDR3 coding sequence is TGTGCCAGCAGCCTGGGACTAGCGGGCGGTGAGCAGTTCTTC. This encodes CASSLGLAGGEQFF.

The gene calls are TRBV10-2 and TRBJ2-5, with 15 bases fitting TRBD2. The CDR3 runs to 14 residues. Trimming cost V 6 bases and J 4 bases; bases outside gene matches: 0. The germline V gene has CDR1 WSHSY and CDR2 SAAADI. This chain's CDR3 is CASRGLAGGETQYF. The DNA of the CDR3 is TGCGCCAGCAGGGGACTAGCGGGGGGAGAGACCCAGTACTTC.

The chain has TRBV5-1 and TRBJ1-2; D is uncertain. The CDR3 spans 13 residues. CDR1 and CDR2 from the germline V gene are SGHRS and YFSETQ. The V and J ends lost 7 bases and 4 bases respectively, with 14 bases between them. The CDR3 nucleotides are TGCGCCAGCTCCCGAGGAGGGAGCTATGGCTACACCTTC. Protein sequence: CASSRGGSYGYTF.

In the case of this clone: Other DNA sequences from this sample encode an identical CDR3 as well. This chain joins TRBV5-1 and TRBJ1-3; D gene ambiguous. Looked up from germline, CDR1 is SGHRS and CDR2 is YFSETQ. The CDR3 length is 15 residues. V lost 0 bases and J lost 0, with 7 bases in between. The CDR3 DNA is TGCGCCAGCAGCTTGGAGCCGGGCTCTGGAAACACCATATATTTT. It codes for CASSLEPGSGNTIYF.

The chain carries TRBV5-4 and TRBJ2-1; D might be TRBD2 (6 bases). Germline values: CDR1 SGHNT, CDR2 YYREEE (reference sequence). The CDR3 totals 13 residues. The V end was cut by 4 bases, the J end by 8 bases, with 13 bases between. CDR3 region: CASSVLATDEQFF. The CDR3 region has the DNA TGTGCCAGCAGCGTCCTAGCGACAGATGAGCAGTTCTTC.

This clone was observed once. This sequence joins TRBV2 and TRBJ2-2, with D unclear. In germline, CDR1 is SNHLY, CDR2 FYNNEI. Deletions cut 2 bases from V and 4 bases from J, with 8 bases between. The CDR3 covers 14 residues. In DNA, the CDR3 is TGTGCCAGCAGTGAAATTCCCACCACCGGGGAGCTGTTTTTT. Translating it yields CASSEIPTTGELFF. The whole variable domain, remainder taken from reference TRBV2 and TRBJ2-2, is EPEVTQTPSHQVTQMGQEVILRCVPISNHLYFYWYRQILGQKVEFLVSFYNNEISEKSEIFDDQFSVERPDGSNFTLKIRSTKLEDSAMYFCASSEIPTTGELFFGEGSRLTVL.

The chain couples TRBV28 to TRBJ1-2; D call uncertain. The CDR3 is 13 amino acids. The V gene lost 4 bases and the J gene lost 5 bases, with 11 bases spanning the gap. Germline assignment: CDR1 MDHEN and CDR2 SYDVKM. The CDR3 spells CASSSPGGYGYTF. For the CDR3, the DNA is TGTGCCAGCAGTTCGCCCGGAGGGTATGGCTACACCTTC.

V is TRBV5-1 and J is TRBJ2-5; D might be TRBD1 or TRBD2, each matching 5 bases. V lost 7 bases, J lost 4 bases, and 11 bases lay in between. This CDR3 comprises 12 residues. Germline V gives CDR1 SGHRS, CDR2 YFSETQ. The CDR3 coding sequence is TGCGCCAGCTGGGGACGGGGAGAGACCCAGTACTTC. It specifies CASWGRGETQYF.

This chain links TRBV3-1 (or the pseudogene TRBV3-2) with TRBJ2-7, with D uncertain. Deletions cut 1 base from V and 3 bases from J, with 4 bases between. This CDR3 has 12 amino acids. The V gene's germline CDR1 is LGHDT and CDR2 YNNKEL (reference sequence). CDR3 residues: CASSQGFYEQYF. CDR3 sequence (DNA): TGTGCCAGCAGCCAAGGGTTCTACGAGCAGTACTTC.

The rearrangement links TRBV2 to TRBJ1-1; maybe TRBD1 (5 bases). The CDR3 is made up of 14 amino acids. V was shortened by 7 bases and J by 0 bases, with 12 bases between the two germline ends. The germline gives CDR1 SNHLY, CDR2 FYNNEI. CDR3 residues: CASIPGPLNTEAFF. The CDR3 nucleotides are TGTGCCAGCATTCCAGGGCCACTGAACACTGAAGCTTTCTTT.

This chain joins TRBV19 and TRBJ2-3, with 7 bases identical to TRBD2. V dropped 10 bases and J dropped 3; count of bases not matched to a gene: 4. The CDR3 covers 12 residues. Germline V gives CDR1 LNHDA, CDR2 SQIVND (reference sequence). The CDR3 nucleotides read TGTGCCACCTGGGGAGGGACAGATACGCAGTATTTT. Its protein is CATWGGTDTQYF.

The gene calls are TRBV5-1 and TRBJ2-7; tentative D call: TRBD2 (5 bases). Trimming took off 0 bases at V and 4 bases at J, with 11 bases between the two ends. The CDR3 extends over 14 amino acids. From germline, CDR1 is SGHRS and CDR2 YFSETQ. The DNA for the CDR3 is TGCGCCAGCAGCTTGGCGGGGTCAGGTTACGAGCAGTACTTC. This gives the protein CASSLAGSGYEQYF.

The chain links TRBV19 to TRBJ1-1, with D perhaps TRBD1 (5 bases). This CDR3 region has 15 residues. V lost 6 bases and J 1 base, leaving 15 bases between the germline ends. Germline assignment: CDR1 LNHDA and CDR2 SQIVND (reference sequence). CDR3 sequence reads: CASSRRDGRNTEAFF. DNA for the CDR3: TGTGCCAGTAGCCGCAGGGACGGGAGGAACACTGAAGCTTTCTTT.

The chain combines TRBV28 with TRBJ1-5, with D hard to call. The CDR3 is 14 residues long. V shed 5 bases and J shed 3 bases, with 11 bases lying between them. CDR1 MDHEN and CDR2 SYDVKM come from the germline V gene. As DNA, the CDR3 is TGTGCCAGCAGTGTCCCCCCCTTCAATCAGCCCCAGCATTTT. Protein sequence: CASSVPPFNQPQHF.

V and J are TRBV15 and TRBJ2-1, with D perhaps TRBD1 (5 bases). CDR3 length: 16 residues. Germline-derived CDR1 and CDR2 are LNHNV and YYDKDF (reference sequence). V lost 0 bases to trimming and J lost 7 bases, with 16 bases between them. This chain's CDR3 is CATSRDLGQSVNEQFF. The CDR3, as DNA: TGTGCCACCAGCAGAGATTTGGGGCAGTCGGTGAATGAGCAGTTCTTC.

CDR3 sequence reads: CASSRDTRYEQYF. CDR3 bases: TGTGCCAGTAGCCGGGACACCCGCTACGAGCAGTACTTC. The V call is TRBV19, the J call TRBJ2-7, with D tentatively TRBD1 (6 bases). Between the trimmed V and J ends, which lost 6 bases and 3 bases, there was a span of 12 bases. The germline V gene has CDR1 LNHDA and CDR2 SQIVND (reference sequence). The CDR3 has 13 amino acids.

The V call is TRBV28, the J call TRBJ2-3; a weak D match, TRBD2 (7 bases). Trimming pared 5 bases from V and 4 bases from J, leaving 13 bases between. Looked up from germline, CDR1 is MDHEN and CDR2 is SYDVKM. The CDR3 loop spans 14 amino acids. The CDR3 DNA reads TGTGCCAGCAGTGGGGGGGCGAGGGCAGATACGCAGTATTTT. Encoded protein: CASSGGARADTQYF. Full variable domain (remainder filled in from reference TRBV28 and TRBJ2-3): DVKVTQSSRYLVKRTGEKVFLECVQDMDHENMFWYRQDPGLGLRLIYFSYDVKMKEKGDIPEGYSVSREKKERFSLILESASTNQTSMYLCASSGGARADTQYFGPGTRLTVL.

This sequence joins TRBV3-1 (or the pseudogene TRBV3-2) and TRBJ1-3, with D perhaps TRBD1 (6 bases). Germline assignment: CDR1 LGHDT and CDR2 YNNKEL (reference sequence). V dropped 0 bases and J dropped 0 bases, with 15 bases sitting between them. This CDR3 is built from 18 residues. CDR3 DNA sequence: TGTGCCAGCAGCCAAGATAGGGGGGTGTCCCTCTCTGGAAACACCATATATTTT. It is translated as CASSQDRGVSLSGNTIYF.